Shown below are 25 T cell receptor beta chains from a single sample sequenced in a study of response to subunit inactivated influenza vaccine. MiXCR was run by TCRdb on the RT-PCR reads, yielding one entry per CDR3 protein. The data contain some 800,000 distinct CDR3 sequences, over 20% of them singletons. The sample in question was PBMCs from blood, obtained roughly 5 days after vaccination. The receptors shown here come from a man aged 50 to 60 who received an inactivated influenza vaccine.

This clonotype was detected only a few times. CDR3 amino acids: CSARDSREAFHEQFF. DNA for the CDR3: TGCAGTGCTAGAGATTCAAGGGAAGCTTTCCATGAGCAGTTCTTC. The chain joins TRBV20-1 to TRBJ2-1, with D uncertain. The germline V gene has CDR1 DFQATT and CDR2 SNEGSKA (reference sequence). V gave up 0 bases and J gave up 8 bases, with 17 bases separating them. This CDR3 region has 15 residues.

This clonotype was detected ten times or more. The gene calls are TRBV12-3 or TRBV12-4 and TRBJ2-1, with 8 bases identical to TRBD2. The CDR3 has 15 amino acids. V dropped 3 bases and J dropped 0; count of bases not matched to a gene: 1. CDR3 sequence reads: CASSFGTSSYNEQFF. Written as DNA, the CDR3 is TGTGCCAGCAGTTTCGGGACTAGCTCCTACAATGAGCAGTTCTTC.

This sequence joins TRBV4-1 and TRBJ2-1; 7 bases match TRBD2. Trimming cost V 4 bases and J 6 bases; bases outside gene matches: 6. Germline V gives CDR1 MGHRA, CDR2 YSYEKL. This CDR3 spans 14 amino acids. The CDR3 loop is CASSLATSINEQFF. The CDR3, as DNA: TGCGCCAGCAGCCTCGCGACTAGCATCAATGAGCAGTTCTTC.

Only a few counts were recorded for this clonotype. The CDR3 here is CASSLAGTGIPYEQYF. The DNA of the CDR3 is TGTGCCAGCAGTTTAGCGGGGACAGGAATCCCCTACGAGCAGTACTTC. The rearrangement links TRBV12-3 or TRBV12-4 to TRBJ2-7; 8 bases are shared with TRBD1. The CDR3 covers 16 residues. V trimming: 0 bases; J trimming: 2 bases; junction bases outside the gene matches: 6.

The chain joins TRBV5-6 to TRBJ1-1, with D possibly TRBD1 on 6 matching bases. This CDR3 contains 14 residues. From germline, CDR1 is SGHDT and CDR2 YYEEEE. The V end lost 2 bases, the J end lost 6 bases, and 14 bases lay between the germline ends. CDR3 residues: CASSFIGRGAEAFF. CDR3 DNA: TGTGCCAGCAGCTTTATTGGCAGGGGAGCTGAAGCTTTCTTT.

For the CDR3, the DNA is TGTGCCAGCAGCTTTTCGGGACAAGGGGAGACCCAGTACTTC. This gives the protein CASSFSGQGETQYF. The chain links TRBV5-6 to TRBJ2-5; D is perhaps TRBD1 (6 bases). Deletions cut 2 bases from V and 5 bases from J, with 13 bases between. The germline gives CDR1 SGHDT, CDR2 YYEEEE. This CDR3 comprises 14 residues.

On this clonotype itself: A much larger clone sits a single nucleotide away, making a read error possible. V usage is TRBV12-3 or TRBV12-4 and J usage is TRBJ2-1; TRBD1 agrees at 11 bases. The CDR3 has 14 amino acids. The CDR3 loop is CASSLDRGPNGQFF. CDR3 DNA: TGTGCCAGCAGTCTGGACAGGGGGCCCAATGGGCAGTTCTTC.

The genes are TRBV6-2 or TRBV6-3 and TRBJ1-6; D unresolved. The CDR3 is made up of 14 amino acids. Germline V gene sequence: CDR1 MNHEY, CDR2 SVGEGT. V was pared by 4 bases and J by 9 bases, with 13 bases between. The CDR3 here is CASSSAGLSSPLHF. CDR3 sequence (DNA): TGTGCCAGCAGTTCCGCGGGGTTATCTTCACCCCTCCACTTT.

The V call is TRBV10-3, the J call TRBJ1-3; 8 bases fit TRBD1. The CDR3 is 16 residues long. J lost 0 bases, V lost 6 bases, and 7 bases had no gene match. Germline V CDR1 and CDR2: ENHRY, SYGVKD. Here the CDR3 DNA reads TGTGCCATCAGCAGGGGACAGGACCTCTCTGGAAACACCATATATTTT. This encodes CAISRGQDLSGNTIYF.

The chain joins TRBV4-1 to TRBJ1-2; TRBD1 matches 10 bases. The germline gives CDR1 MGHRA, CDR2 YSYEKL. Trimming at V came to 4 bases and at J to 8 bases, leaving 7 bases not matched to a gene. This CDR3 is built from 14 residues. For the CDR3, the DNA is TGCGCCAGCAGCCCTGGACAGGGGGTTAGAGGCTACACCTTC. It is translated as CASSPGQGVRGYTF.

The count of this clonotype is one. The chain links TRBV2 to TRBJ2-1, with no clear D. V was shortened by 3 bases and J by 0 bases, with 9 bases between the two germline ends. This CDR3 has 15 residues. Germline values: CDR1 SNHLY, CDR2 FYNNEI. CDR3 amino acids: CASSDEELSYNEQFF. CDR3 DNA sequence: TGTGCCAGCAGTGATGAGGAACTCTCCTACAATGAGCAGTTCTTC.

This clonotype came up a few times. The CDR3 protein is CASSSGTGGPFLGDTQYF. DNA of the CDR3: TGTGCCAGCAGTTCCGGGACAGGGGGCCCCTTTCTTGGAGATACGCAGTATTTT. The J gene is TRBJ2-3, the V gene TRBV12-3 or TRBV12-4; 12 bases line up with TRBD1. V trimming: 4 bases; J trimming: 5 bases; junction bases outside the gene matches: 13. The CDR3 consists of 18 residues.

The chain joins TRBV27 to TRBJ2-1; 11 nucleotides line up with TRBD1. The ends lost 3 bases at V and 8 bases at J; junction bases unmatched: 3. The CDR3 sequence is 14 residues long. Looked up from germline, CDR1 is MNHEY and CDR2 is SMNVEV (reference sequence). The CDR3 DNA reads TGTGCCAGCAGTTTGGACAGGGGGCAGGATGAGCAGTTCTTC. Its protein is CASSLDRGQDEQFF.

This chain connects TRBV5-6 to TRBJ2-2; D is unresolved. Trimming took 10 bases from V and 2 from J, leaving 12 bases between them. CDR1 and CDR2 (germline): SGHDT, YYEEEE. CDR3 length equals 13 residues. Written as DNA, the CDR3 is TGTGCCGGCACTGGACCTAACACCGGGGAGCTGTTTTTT. Protein: CAGTGPNTGELFF.

This clonotype was seen only a few times. The chain combines TRBV29-1 with TRBJ2-1, with a tentative D call TRBD2 (7 bases). The germline V gene encodes CDR1 SQVTM and CDR2 ANQGSEA. V gave up 7 bases and J gave up 9 bases, with 19 bases separating them. The CDR3 runs 13 residues. The chain's CDR3 is CSEAPDSGVEQFF. As DNA, the CDR3 is TGCAGCGAAGCTCCGGACAGCGGGGTTGAGCAGTTCTTC.

J is TRBJ2-5 and V is TRBV5-1, with TRBD1 matching over 7 bases. This CDR3 comprises 14 residues. Trimming took 3 bases from V and 3 from J; bases not matched to a gene: 5. The V gene's germline CDR1 is SGHRS and CDR2 YFSETQ. The CDR3 coding sequence is TGCGCCAGCAGCTGGCGACAGGGAGAAGAGACCCAGTACTTC. Translating gives CASSWRQGEETQYF.

The V and J genes are TRBV6-1 and TRBJ2-6; the D gene is possibly TRBD1 (5 bases). Germline V CDR1 and CDR2: MNHNS, SASEGT. Trimming took off 4 bases at V and 4 bases at J, with 14 bases between the two ends. The CDR3 spans 16 residues. This CDR3 is CASSAGQLRGANVLTF. CDR3 coding DNA: TGTGCCAGCAGTGCCGGACAACTACGCGGGGCCAACGTCCTGACTTTC.

J is TRBJ1-1 and V is TRBV7-8; 10 bases agree with TRBD1. Germline lookup yields CDR1 SGHVS and CDR2 FQNEAQ. The J segment lost 6 bases and the V segment lost 3 bases, leaving 10 bases of the junction unmatched. There are 16 residues in the CDR3. The CDR3 bases are TGTGCCAGCAGCTTGGCGGGACAGGGGATAATCTCTGAAGCTTTCTTT. This translates into CASSLAGQGIISEAFF.

In its sample, this clonotype was seen a few times. The J gene is TRBJ2-7, the V gene TRBV5-5; 7 nucleotides match TRBD1. CDR1 SGHKS and CDR2 YYEKEE come from the germline V gene (reference sequence). The CDR3 totals 14 residues. The junction had 6 bases not matched to a gene; V was cut back by 4 bases and J by 2 bases. The CDR3 region is CASSTRDRTYEQYF. The CDR3 nucleotides are TGTGCCAGCAGCACTAGGGACAGAACCTACGAGCAGTACTTC.

This clonotype has more than one count but fewer than ten. V is TRBV7-2 and J is TRBJ2-1; 8 positions match TRBD2. The germline V gene encodes CDR1 SGHTA and CDR2 FQGNSA. V trimming: 2 bases; J trimming: 5 bases; junction bases outside the gene matches: 8. CDR3 length: 16 amino acids. In DNA form, the CDR3 reads TGTGCCAGCAGCTTACTAGGGCTAGCGGGTGACAATGAGCAGTTCTTC. This translates into CASSLLGLAGDNEQFF.

The chain uses TRBV29-1 and TRBJ1-1; tentatively, D is TRBD1 (5 bases). Trimming left V 5 bases short and J 6 bases short, with 16 bases between. The CDR3 sequence is 13 residues long. Germline CDR1 and CDR2: SQVTM and ANQGSEA. The CDR3 reads CSVHIPSGAEAFF. The CDR3 DNA reads TGCAGCGTTCATATCCCGTCGGGGGCTGAAGCTTTCTTT.

The V call is TRBV7-9, the J call TRBJ2-5; D might be TRBD1 or TRBD2, each matching 5 bases. Trimming took 4 bases from V and 9 from J, leaving 15 bases between them. Germline CDR1 and CDR2: SEHNR and FQNEAQ (reference sequence). CDR3 size: 13 residues. CDR3 nucleotide sequence: TGTGCCAGCAGCTGGGACGGGTTAGGGTCCCAGTACTTC. This translates into CASSWDGLGSQYF.

This chain connects TRBV7-9 to TRBJ2-5; 10 bases line up with TRBD1. Trimming removed 5 bases from V and 4 bases from J; junction bases left unmatched: 10. Per germline, CDR1 SEHNR and CDR2 FQNEAQ (reference sequence). This CDR3 comprises 16 residues. The CDR3, as DNA: TGTGCCAGCAGCCCTACCCGACAGGGGGCTAGAGAGACCCAGTACTTC. It encodes CASSPTRQGARETQYF.

This clonotype has only a few counts. The CDR3 coding sequence is TGCAGCGTGCTATCCCCGACAGCAACCTACGAGCAGTACTTC. This gives the protein CSVLSPTATYEQYF. V is TRBV29-1 and J is TRBJ2-7; TRBD1 is a possible D gene (5 bases). Germline CDR1 reads SQVTM; CDR2 reads ANQGSEA. This CDR3 has 14 residues. The V gene lost 6 bases and the J gene lost 2 bases, with 17 bases spanning the gap.

This clonotype was detected only a few times. The chain joins TRBV6-5 to TRBJ2-2; D gene unclear. Germline assignment: CDR1 MNHEY and CDR2 SVGAGI. Trimming removed 0 bases at V and 5 bases at J, with 10 bases between. The CDR3 consists of 15 residues. CDR3 amino acids: CASSYSPFLTGELFF. As DNA, the CDR3 is TGTGCCAGCAGTTACTCGCCATTTCTGACCGGGGAGCTGTTTTTT.